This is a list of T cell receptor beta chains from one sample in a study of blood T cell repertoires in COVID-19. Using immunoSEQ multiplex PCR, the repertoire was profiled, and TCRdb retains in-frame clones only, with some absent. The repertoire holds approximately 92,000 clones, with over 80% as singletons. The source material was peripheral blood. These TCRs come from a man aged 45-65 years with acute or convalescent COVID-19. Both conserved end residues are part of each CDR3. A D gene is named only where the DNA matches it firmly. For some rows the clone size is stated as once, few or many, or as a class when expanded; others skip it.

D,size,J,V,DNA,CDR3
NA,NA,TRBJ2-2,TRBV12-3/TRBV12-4,TGTGCCAGCCAGGGGAACACCGGGGAGCTGTTTTTT,CASQGNTGELFF
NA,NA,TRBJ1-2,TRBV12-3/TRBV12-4,TGTGCCAGCAGGGACAGATACTATGGCTACACCTTC,CASRDRYYGYTF
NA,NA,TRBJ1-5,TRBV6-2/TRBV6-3,TGTGCCAGCAGTTTCCAGGGTAACCAGCCCCAGCATTTT,CASSFQGNQPQHF
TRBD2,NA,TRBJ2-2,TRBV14,TGTGCCAGCAGCCAAAGTCTAGCGGGAGGCCGTCGCACCGGGGAGCTGTTTTTT,CASSQSLAGGRRTGELFF
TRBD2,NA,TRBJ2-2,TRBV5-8,TGTGCCAGCAGCTCGGGACTAGCGGGAGCCGCCGGGGAGCTGTTTTTT,CASSSGLAGAAGELFF
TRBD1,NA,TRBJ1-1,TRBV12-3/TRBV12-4,TGTGCCAGCAGCGACAGGGTAAGAACTGAAGCTTTCTTT,CASSDRVRTEAFF
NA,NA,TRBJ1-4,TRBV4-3,TGCGCCAGCAGCCAAGAGCGCGCTGCAACTAATGAAAAACTGTTTTTT,CASSQERAATNEKLFF
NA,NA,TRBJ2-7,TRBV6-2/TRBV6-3,TGTGCCAGCAGTCGCAGGGGAATCGACGAGCAGTACTTC,CASSRRGIDEQYF
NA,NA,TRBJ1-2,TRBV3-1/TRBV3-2,TGTGCCAGCAGCCAAGAGGACAGCTATGGCTACACCTTC,CASSQEDSYGYTF
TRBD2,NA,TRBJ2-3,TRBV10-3,TGTGCCATCAGCCCGTCACTAGCGGCCCAATCCGGTACGCAGTATTTT,CAISPSLAAQSGTQYF
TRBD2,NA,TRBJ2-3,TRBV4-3,TGCGCCAGCAGCCACTTGACTAGCGGGGGCACCGATACGCAGTATTTT,CASSHLTSGGTDTQYF
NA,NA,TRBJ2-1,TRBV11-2,TGTGCCAGCAGCTCGATTCGGGGGAATGAGCAGTTCTTC,CASSSIRGNEQFF
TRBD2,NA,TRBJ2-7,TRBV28,TGTGCCAGCACCAGCGGGGGAAACTACGAGCAGTACTTC,CASTSGGNYEQYF
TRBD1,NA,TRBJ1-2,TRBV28,TGTGCCAGCAGTTTCCCGACAGGGGATCCCCGAGGCTATGGCTACACCTTC,CASSFPTGDPRGYGYTF
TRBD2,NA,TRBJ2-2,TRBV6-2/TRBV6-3,TGTGCCAGCAGCGTACTAGCGGGAGACACCGGGGAGCTGTTTTTT,CASSVLAGDTGELFF
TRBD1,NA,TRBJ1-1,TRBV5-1,TGCGCCAGCAGCTCACAGGGGTCGGGTGAAGCTTTCTTT,CASSSQGSGEAFF
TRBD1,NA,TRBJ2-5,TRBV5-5,TGTGCCAGCAGCTTGGAGGGACAGGGGGCCGAGACCCAGTACTTC,CASSLEGQGAETQYF
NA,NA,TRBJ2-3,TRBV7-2,TGTGCCAGCAGCTGGACGGGGGGGACAGCAACAGATACGCAGTATTTT,CASSWTGGTATDTQYF
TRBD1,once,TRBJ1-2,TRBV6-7,TGTGCCAGCAGTTACAACAGGGGGCGTTCCTATGGCTACACCTTC,CASSYNRGRSYGYTF
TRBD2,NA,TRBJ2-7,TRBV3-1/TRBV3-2,TGTGCCAGCAGCCAAGATTGGGGACTAGCGGCGACATACTTC,CASSQDWGLAATYF
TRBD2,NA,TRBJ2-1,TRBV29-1,TGCAGCGCGGGACTAGCGGGAGGGCCCTCAAAGCAGTTCTTC,CSAGLAGGPSKQFF
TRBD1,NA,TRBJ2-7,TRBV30,TGTGCCTGGAGTGACTGGGGACAGGGGCCCTACGAGCAGTACTTC,CAWSDWGQGPYEQYF
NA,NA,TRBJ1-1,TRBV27,TGTGCCAGCAGTTCTCTCGGGGGTCCGGGGAGCACTGAAGCTTTCTTT,CASSSLGGPGSTEAFF
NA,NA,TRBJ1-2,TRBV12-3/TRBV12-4,TGTGCCAGCAGTTCACTCTATGGCTACACCTTC,CASSSLYGYTF
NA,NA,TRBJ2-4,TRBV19,TGTGCCAGTAGTATAGTCGAGACGGAGAAAAACATTCAGTACTTC,CASSIVETEKNIQYF
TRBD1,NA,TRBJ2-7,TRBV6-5,TGTGCCAGCAGGACAGGGGGTAACACCTACGAGCAGTACTTC,CASRTGGNTYEQYF
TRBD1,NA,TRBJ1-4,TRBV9,TGTGCCAGCAGCGTCGATACCGGGACAGGGTGGACTAATGAAAAACTGTTTTTT,CASSVDTGTGWTNEKLFF
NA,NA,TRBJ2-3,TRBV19,TGTGCCAGTAGATCAAGTGGGGGGTCTTGGGGCACAGATACGCAGTATTTT,CASRSSGGSWGTDTQYF
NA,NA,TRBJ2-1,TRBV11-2,TGTGCCAGCAGCCAAAGGAGTCATGAGCAGTTCTTC,CASSQRSHEQFF
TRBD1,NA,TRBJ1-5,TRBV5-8,TGTGCCAGCAGCCCAGGACAGGGGTACCAGCCCCAGCATTTT,CASSPGQGYQPQHF
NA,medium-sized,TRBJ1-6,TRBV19,TGTGCCAGTAGTCCTTCGGTGCAGGCGAGCTCCTATAATTCACCCCTCCACTTT,CASSPSVQASSYNSPLHF
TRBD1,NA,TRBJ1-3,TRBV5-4,TGTGCCAGCAGCCGGACAGGGGTAAACACCATATATTTT,CASSRTGVNTIYF
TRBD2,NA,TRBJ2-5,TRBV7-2,TGTGCCAGCAGCCTTAGCGGGAGGCCGGAGACCCAGTACTTC,CASSLSGRPETQYF
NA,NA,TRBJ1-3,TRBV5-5,TGTGCCAGCAGCTGGGACACAGTCTCTGGAAACACCATATATTTT,CASSWDTVSGNTIYF
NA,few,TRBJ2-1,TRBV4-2,TGTGCCAGCAGCCAAGGGAATGCGGGGTACAATGAGCAGTTCTTC,CASSQGNAGYNEQFF
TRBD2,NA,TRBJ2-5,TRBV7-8,TGTGCCAGCAGCTTAGCGGGACTAGCGGGGGTGGAGACCCAGTACTTC,CASSLAGLAGVETQYF
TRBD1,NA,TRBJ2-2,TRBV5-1,TGCGCCAGCAGCTGGGGGACAGGGAACACCGGGGAGCTGTTTTTT,CASSWGTGNTGELFF
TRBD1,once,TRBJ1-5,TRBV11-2,TGTGCCAGCAGCTCGGGACAGAATAGCAATCAGCCCCAGCATTTT,CASSSGQNSNQPQHF
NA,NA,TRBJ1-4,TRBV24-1,TGTGCCACCAGTGATTCACTCAATGAAAAACTGTTTTTT,CATSDSLNEKLFF
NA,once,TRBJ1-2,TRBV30,TGTGCCTGGAGCAGGGTTGTAGGCGGCTACACCTTC,CAWSRVVGGYTF
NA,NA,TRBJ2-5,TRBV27,TGTGCCAGCAGTTCGAACCGGGAGACCCAGTACTTC,CASSSNRETQYF
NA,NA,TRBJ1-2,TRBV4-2,TGTGCCAGCAGCCAAGGAAGCTCAGGGGACTATGGCTACACCTTC,CASSQGSSGDYGYTF
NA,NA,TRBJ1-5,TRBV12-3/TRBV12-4,TGTGCCAGCAGTCGAGGGTCTCATCAGCCCCAGCATTTT,CASSRGSHQPQHF
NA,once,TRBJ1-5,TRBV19,TGTGCCAGTACAGGGTCTCAGGGTCAGCCCCAGCATTTT,CASTGSQGQPQHF
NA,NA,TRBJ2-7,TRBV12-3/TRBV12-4,TGTGCCAGCAGCAGGGACTACGAGCAGTACTTC,CASSRDYEQYF